A selection of T cell receptor beta chains follows, all from one sample in a study of cytomegalovirus exposure and HLA in healthy donors. Sequencing used immunoSEQ multiplex PCR; TCRdb keeps in-frame clones, though not all of them. Among some 120,000 clones listed, 8.5% to 10% were seen once. The sample comprised PBMCs. The receptor source for this set is a man younger than 40 in good health and CMV-seronegative. The CDR3 runs from the conserved cysteine through the conserved F or W. Each record gives: clone size, D gene, J gene, V gene, CDR3 DNA, CDR3 protein. A D gene is named only where the DNA matches it firmly. Clone size is stated in some rows and not others, as once, few, many or a class when expanded.

. | . | TRBJ1-2 | TRBV30 | TGTGCCTGGAGTCACTCCGGGAGGGGAGGATATGGCTACACCTTC | CAWSHSGRGGYGYTF
. | TRBD2 | TRBJ2-1 | TRBV12-5 | TGTGCTAGTGGTCCAACTAGCGGGACTTGGAATGAGCAGTTCTTC | CASGPTSGTWNEQFF
once | TRBD1 | TRBJ2-3 | TRBV5-6 | TGTGCCAGCAGCTGGCTAGGGGACAGGGGGGACTTGCTCACAGATACGCAGTATTTT | CASSWLGDRGDLLTDTQYF
. | . | TRBJ2-7 | TRBV19 | TGTGCCAGTAGCTTGGGGCCTACCTACGAGCAGTACTTC | CASSLGPTYEQYF
few | TRBD1 | TRBJ2-7 | TRBV19 | TGTGCCAGTAGTAACCAGGGGACAGGCTACGAGCAGTACTTC | CASSNQGTGYEQYF
. | . | TRBJ1-1 | TRBV29-1 | TGCAGCGTTGGTCAGGGCTCCGATTCAATGAACACTGAAGCTTTCTTT | CSVGQGSDSMNTEAFF
few | TRBD1 | TRBJ2-7 | TRBV23-1 | TGCGCCAGCAGTCAATCAAGGCGACAGGGACCCTACGAGCAGTACTTC | CASSQSRRQGPYEQYF
few | TRBD1 | TRBJ2-4 | TRBV19 | TGTGCCAGTAGTATGGACAGGGAGGCCAAAAACATTCAGTACTTC | CASSMDREAKNIQYF
. | TRBD1 | TRBJ1-2 | TRBV7-9 | TGTGCCAGCAGCGCCCAAGTACCCCGGGACAGGGGATATGGCTACACCTTC | CASSAQVPRDRGYGYTF
. | . | TRBJ2-1 | TRBV2 | TGTGCCAGCAGTGAACCAGGGGTTCATGTCGATGAGCAGTTCTTC | CASSEPGVHVDEQFF